A single sample gave rise to the 29 T cell receptor beta chains below, sequenced in a study of CD8 T cells in Susac syndrome. RNA, at about 0.45 to 1 ug, was reverse transcribed with random hexamers. TCRdb reprocessed the immunoSEQ multiplex PCR reads via MiXCR and lists one record per CDR3 protein. The table shows around 130,000 distinct CDR3 sequences, with 90% to 95% occurring only once. The sample was CD4+ T cells from PBMCs. These receptors originate from a human donor in good health.

This clonotype showed up just once. V gene TRBV15 combines with J gene TRBJ1-2; weak D call: TRBD1 (5 bases). The V end was cut by 2 bases, the J end by 3 bases, with 22 bases between. CDR3 length: 18 residues. Germline-derived CDR1 and CDR2 are LNHNV and YYDKDF (reference sequence). The CDR3 protein is CATSRTLGQATAHYGYTF. The CDR3 region has the DNA TGTGCCACCAGCAGAACCTTGGGGCAGGCCACCGCCCACTATGGCTACACCTTC. Looking up the rest from reference TRBV15 and TRBJ1-2 gives the full variable domain: DAMVIQNPRYQVTQFGKPVTLSCSQTLNHNVMYWYQQKSSQAPKLLFHYYDKDFNNEADTPDNFQSRRPNTSFCFLDIRSPGLGDTAMYLCATSRTLGQATAHYGYTFGSGTRLTVV.

This CDR3 is CSATTGLLDEQYF. The CDR3 nucleotides are TGCAGTGCCACGACGGGCCTCCTGGACGAGCAGTACTTC. The rearrangement links TRBV20-1 to TRBJ2-7; D ambiguous. The germline gives CDR1 DFQATT, CDR2 SNEGSKA (reference sequence). V lost 6 bases and J lost 5, with 17 bases in between. The CDR3 sequence is 13 residues long.

V usage is TRBV3-1 and J usage is TRBJ2-2; TRBD2 might be the D (5 bases). The CDR3 runs 17 residues. Trimming took 4 bases from V and 4 from J, leaving 19 bases between them. CDR1 is LGHDT, CDR2 YNNKEL, per germline (reference sequence). CDR3 protein: CASSLLGLARSTGELFF. Written as DNA, the CDR3 is TGTGCCAGCAGCCTTCTCGGGCTAGCTCGGAGCACCGGGGAGCTGTTTTTT.

The chain links TRBV19 to TRBJ1-5, with D maybe TRBD1 (6 bases). V shed 3 bases and J shed 5 bases, with 8 bases lying between them. Germline lookup yields CDR1 LNHDA and CDR2 SQIVND (reference sequence). This CDR3 is 13 amino acids long. CDR3 sequence (DNA): TGTGCCAGTAGTATGGACAGAGATCAGCCCCAGCATTTT. This gives the protein CASSMDRDQPQHF.

This chain joins TRBV3-1 and TRBJ2-7; D is undetermined. Between the trimmed V and J ends, which lost 3 bases and 3 bases, there was a span of 15 bases. The CDR3 is made up of 15 amino acids. CDR1 and CDR2 from the germline V gene are LGHDT and YNNKEL (reference sequence). The CDR3 region is CASSHLTEGIYEQYF. CDR3 in DNA: TGTGCCAGCAGCCACCTCACCGAAGGGATCTACGAGCAGTACTTC.

The chain links TRBV7-3 to TRBJ2-1; either TRBD1 or TRBD2 may fit D (6 bases each). The CDR3 totals 14 residues. The V gene lost 1 base and the J gene lost 9 bases, with 13 bases spanning the gap. Germline V gene sequence: CDR1 SGHTA, CDR2 FQGTGA. The CDR3: CASSLMGRGAEQFF. The CDR3 coding sequence is TGTGCCAGCAGCTTAATGGGTAGGGGGGCTGAGCAGTTCTTC.

This sequence joins TRBV3-1 and TRBJ1-3; D remains unclear. Germline CDR1 is LGHDT and CDR2 is YNNKEL (reference sequence). The length of the CDR3 is 13 residues. The germline V and J ends were trimmed by 2 bases and 4 bases, with 6 bases remaining between them. The CDR3: CASSQIVGNTIYF. In nucleotides, the CDR3 is TGTGCCAGCAGCCAAATAGTCGGAAACACCATATATTTT.

The V call is TRBV20-1, the J call TRBJ1-2, with TRBD1 identical over 8 bases. V lost 3 bases to trimming and J lost 8 bases; unmatched junction nucleotides: 8. Germline V gives CDR1 DFQATT, CDR2 SNEGSKA (reference sequence). The CDR3 sequence is 13 residues long. The CDR3 here is CSARTGTGQGYTF. In DNA, the CDR3 is TGCAGTGCTAGGACCGGGACAGGTCAGGGCTACACCTTC.

The CDR3 DNA is TGTGCCAGCAGTTTCAGCCGGGACCTTCCCAGTCAGCCCCAGCATTTT. This gives the protein CASSFSRDLPSQPQHF. V and J are TRBV12-3 or TRBV12-4 and TRBJ1-5, with a weak D call TRBD1 (5 bases). There are 16 residues in the CDR3. V was trimmed by 3 bases and J by 6 bases, leaving 18 bases between them.

This clonotype was detected only once. The rearrangement joins TRBV20-1 to TRBJ2-7, with a tentative D call TRBD2 (6 bases). The V end was cut by 6 bases, the J end by 1 base, with 13 bases between. The CDR3 contains 13 residues. Germline V CDR1 and CDR2: DFQATT, SNEGSKA (reference sequence). CDR3 nucleotides: TGCAGTGCCGTACGGAGGGAGTCCTACGAGCAGTACTTC. Residues: CSAVRRESYEQYF.

The gene calls are TRBV29-1 and TRBJ1-5; no clear D gene. Between the trimmed V and J ends, which lost 4 bases and 4 bases, there was a span of 8 bases. CDR1 is SQVTM and CDR2 is ANQGSEA in the germline V gene. The CDR3 contains 12 residues. CDR3: CSVVSPNQPQHF. In nucleotides, the CDR3 is TGCAGCGTTGTCTCACCTAATCAGCCCCAGCATTTT.

This chain links TRBV5-1 with TRBJ1-1; D ambiguous. Germline lookup yields CDR1 SGHRS and CDR2 YFSETQ. V gave up 5 bases and J gave up 8 bases, with 16 bases separating them. This CDR3 has 13 amino acids. The CDR3 DNA reads as TGCGCCAGCAGTTCTGGGGTCTCGGCGGAAGCTTTCTTT. This encodes CASSSGVSAEAFF.

This CDR3 is CASSQEWAGFYYEQYF. CDR3 nucleotide sequence: TGTGCCAGCAGCCAAGAATGGGCAGGGTTTTACTACGAGCAGTACTTC. V is TRBV4-2 and J is TRBJ2-7; D is perhaps TRBD1 (5 bases). The CDR3 runs to 16 residues. Germline V gene sequence: CDR1 LGHNA, CDR2 YNFKEQ. V dropped 0 bases and J dropped 3 bases, with 15 bases sitting between them.

V usage is TRBV13 and J usage is TRBJ2-7, with D possibly matching TRBD1 (6 bases). Germline CDR1 and CDR2: PRHDT and FYEKMQ (reference sequence). CDR3 length: 15 residues. The germline V and J ends were trimmed by 5 bases and 0 bases, with 14 bases remaining between them. CDR3 residues: CASSTALQGSYEQYF. The CDR3 nucleotides are TGTGCCAGCAGCACCGCCCTACAGGGCTCCTACGAGCAGTACTTC. Variable domain in full (rest from reference TRBV13 and TRBJ2-7): AAGVIQSPRHLIKEKRETATLKCYPIPRHDTVYWYQQGPGQDPQFLISFYEKMQSDKGSIPDRFSAQQFSDYHSELNMSSLELGDSALYFCASSTALQGSYEQYFGPGTRLTVT.

This chain connects TRBV6-2 or TRBV6-3 to TRBJ2-7; 7 bases agree with TRBD1. CDR1 and CDR2 from the germline V gene are MNHEY and SVGEGT. The CDR3 has 16 amino acids. V shed 5 bases and J 0 bases; nucleotides not matched to a gene: 10. The CDR3 spells CASSRTGDLSSYEQYF. CDR3 DNA sequence: TGTGCCAGCAGTCGAACAGGGGACCTGAGCTCCTACGAGCAGTACTTC.

This rearrangement joins TRBV10-3 to TRBJ1-5; D gene unclear. This CDR3 is 14 amino acids long. Germline V gene data show CDR1 as ENHRY and CDR2 as SYGVKD. With 0 bases removed from V and 6 bases from J, the gap between germline ends came to 9 bases. DNA for the CDR3: TGTGCCATCAGTGAGTCGGTGGGAATTCAGCCCCAGCATTTT. It is translated as CAISESVGIQPQHF.

The V gene is TRBV7-9, the J gene TRBJ2-3; maybe TRBD2 (5 bases). Trimming shortened V by 7 bases and J by 6 bases, and 29 bases separated the two germline ends. Germline V gene sequence: CDR1 SEHNR, CDR2 FQNEAQ (reference sequence). This CDR3 contains 18 residues. The CDR3 sequence is CASTDLTGKLSPSDTQYF. CDR3 bases: TGTGCCAGCACCGATCTAACGGGAAAACTGTCTCCCAGCGATACGCAGTATTTT.

V and J are TRBV19 and TRBJ1-4, with D perhaps TRBD1 (5 bases). The V and J ends lost 0 bases and 0 bases respectively, with 14 bases between them. This CDR3 is 18 amino acids long. The germline V gene encodes CDR1 LNHDA and CDR2 SQIVND (reference sequence). CDR3 bases: TGTGCCAGTAGTATAGAGGGGCCGTCCGGTGCAACTAATGAAAAACTGTTTTTT. Encoded protein: CASSIEGPSGATNEKLFF.

CDR3 amino acids: CASSLAGGFGNQPQHF. CDR3 coding DNA: TGTGCCAGCAGTTTAGCAGGGGGTTTCGGCAATCAGCCCCAGCATTTT. V and J are TRBV12-3 or TRBV12-4 and TRBJ1-5; D is perhaps TRBD1 (6 bases). Trimming stripped 0 bases from V and 2 bases from J, with 11 bases between. CDR3 size: 16 residues.

The gene calls are TRBV30 and TRBJ2-1; TRBD2 aligns across 8 bases. The CDR3 sequence is 15 residues long. Germline-derived CDR1 and CDR2 are GTSNPN and SVGIG (reference sequence). The V gene end was trimmed by 2 bases and the J gene end by 0 bases; junction bases not matched to a gene: 3. The CDR3 region has the DNA TGTGCCTGGAGTTGGGGGACTAGCTCCTACAATGAGCAGTTCTTC. Encoded protein: CAWSWGTSSYNEQFF.

V gene TRBV2 combines with J gene TRBJ2-3; 8 bases are shared with TRBD1. Per the germline V gene, CDR1 is SNHLY and CDR2 is FYNNEI. V trimming: 7 bases; J trimming: 2 bases; junction bases outside the gene matches: 8. There are 15 residues in the CDR3. The CDR3 DNA is TGTGCCAGCAACCGACAGGGGTCTAACACAGATACGCAGTATTTT. Its translation: CASNRQGSNTDTQYF.

The chain recombines TRBV19 with TRBJ1-2; no clear D. Looked up from germline, CDR1 is LNHDA and CDR2 is SQIVND (reference sequence). Trimming took off 3 bases at V and 9 bases at J, with 11 bases between the two ends. The CDR3 covers 12 residues. The CDR3 spells CASSMKNSRYTF. CDR3 DNA sequence: TGTGCCAGTAGTATGAAGAACAGTCGCTACACCTTC.

This clonotype occurred once. This chain joins TRBV6-2 or TRBV6-3 and TRBJ2-3; the D is unclear. The CDR3 length is 12 residues. Trimming pared 5 bases from V and 6 bases from J, leaving 9 bases between. Germline values: CDR1 MNHEY, CDR2 SVGEGT. CDR3 sequence: CASSTTLDTQYF. The CDR3 nucleotides are TGTGCCAGCAGTACAACATTGGATACGCAGTATTTT.

CDR3 region: CASSPLAGGYNEQFF. The CDR3 nucleotides read TGTGCCAGCAGTCCGCTAGCGGGAGGCTACAATGAGCAGTTCTTC. The chain carries TRBV5-4 and TRBJ2-1; 11 bases are shared with TRBD2. After removal of 5 bases from V and 3 bases from J, the junction contained 4 bases not matched to a gene. The CDR3 is 15 amino acids. Germline CDR1 SGHNT, CDR2 YYREEE (reference sequence).

The V gene is TRBV5-1, the J gene TRBJ2-1, with TRBD2 identical over 13 bases. Per germline, CDR1 SGHRS and CDR2 YFSETQ. This CDR3 is built from 15 residues. Trimming removed 2 bases from V and 8 bases from J; junction bases left unmatched: 4. Here the CDR3 DNA reads TGCGCCAGCAGCTTCGGACTAGCGGGGGTCGATGAGCAGTTCTTC. It is translated as CASSFGLAGVDEQFF.

J is TRBJ1-4 and V is TRBV20-1; a weak D match, TRBD1 (5 bases). This CDR3 spans 15 amino acids. The germline V gene has CDR1 DFQATT and CDR2 SNEGSKA (reference sequence). Trimming stripped 1 base from V and 8 bases from J, with 17 bases between. CDR3 residues: CSARGLAQGNEKLFF. The CDR3 bases are TGCAGTGCTAGAGGCTTGGCGCAGGGTAACGAAAAACTGTTTTTT.

CDR3 DNA sequence: TGTGCCAGCAGCCCCAGGGGCTACTCCTACGAGCAGTACTTC. This translates into CASSPRGYSYEQYF. The V call is TRBV13, the J call TRBJ2-7; a weak D match, TRBD1 (6 bases). The CDR3 covers 14 residues. CDR1 PRHDT and CDR2 FYEKMQ come from the germline V gene (reference sequence). With 5 bases removed from V and 0 bases from J, the gap between germline ends came to 11 bases.

The chain recombines TRBV2 with TRBJ1-1; no definite D call. The V gene lost 6 bases and the J gene lost 4 bases, with 18 bases spanning the gap. This CDR3 region has 15 residues. The germline CDR1 and CDR2 sequences are SNHLY and FYNNEI. The CDR3 is CASSLTTDGATEAFF. CDR3 bases: TGTGCCAGCAGCCTAACAACAGACGGAGCCACTGAAGCTTTCTTT. Based on the CDR3 plus reference TRBV2 and TRBJ1-1, the full variable domain is EPEVTQTPSHQVTQMGQEVILRCVPISNHLYFYWYRQILGQKVEFLVSFYNNEISEKSEIFDDQFSVERPDGSNFTLKIRSTKLEDSAMYFCASSLTTDGATEAFFGQGTRLTVV.

The V and J genes are TRBV5-6 and TRBJ2-3; 8 positions match TRBD1. The germline CDR1 and CDR2 sequences are SGHDT and YYEEEE. V gave up 4 bases and J gave up 2 bases; unmatched junction bases: 9. The CDR3 has 16 residues. The CDR3 loop is CASSLNGQGHTDTQYF. In DNA, the CDR3 is TGTGCCAGCAGCCTAAATGGACAGGGTCACACAGATACGCAGTATTTT.